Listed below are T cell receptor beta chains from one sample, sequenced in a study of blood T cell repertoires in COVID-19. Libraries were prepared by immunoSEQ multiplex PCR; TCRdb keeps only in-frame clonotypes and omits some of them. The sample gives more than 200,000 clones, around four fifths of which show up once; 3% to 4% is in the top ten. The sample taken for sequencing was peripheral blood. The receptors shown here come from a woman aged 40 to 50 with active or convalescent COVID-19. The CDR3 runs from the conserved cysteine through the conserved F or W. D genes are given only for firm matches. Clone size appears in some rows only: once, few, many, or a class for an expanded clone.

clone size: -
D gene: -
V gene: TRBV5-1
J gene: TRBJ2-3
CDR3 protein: CASSLEVAAGTDTQYF
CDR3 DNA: TGCGCCAGCAGCTTGGAGGTGGCAGCGGGCACAGATACGCAGTATTTT

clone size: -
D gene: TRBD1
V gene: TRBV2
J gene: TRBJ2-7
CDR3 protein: CASSDKGQKYEQYF
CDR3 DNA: TGTGCCAGCAGTGACAAGGGACAGAAATACGAGCAGTACTTC

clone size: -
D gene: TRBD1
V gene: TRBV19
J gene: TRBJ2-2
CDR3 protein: CASRQGAPPGELFF
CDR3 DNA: TGTGCCAGCAGACAGGGGGCGCCCCCCGGGGAGCTGTTTTTT

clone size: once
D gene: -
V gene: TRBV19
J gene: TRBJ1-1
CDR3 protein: CASSLTENTEAFF
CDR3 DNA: TGTGCCAGTAGTTTAACAGAGAACACTGAAGCTTTCTTT

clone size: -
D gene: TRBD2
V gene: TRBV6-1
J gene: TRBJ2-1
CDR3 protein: CASSDGRANNNEQFF
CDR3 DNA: TGTGCCAGCAGTGATGGGAGGGCTAATAACAATGAGCAGTTCTTC

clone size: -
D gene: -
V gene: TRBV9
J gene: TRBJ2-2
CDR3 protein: CASSVLGQTNTGELFF
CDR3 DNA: TGTGCCAGCAGCGTACTCGGACAGACGAACACCGGGGAGCTGTTTTTT

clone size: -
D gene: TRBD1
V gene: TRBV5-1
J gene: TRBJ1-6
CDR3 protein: CASRGTGDSPLHF
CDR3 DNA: TGCGCCAGCAGGGGGACAGGGGACTCACCCCTCCACTTT

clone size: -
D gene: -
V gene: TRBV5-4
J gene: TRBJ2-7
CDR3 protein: CASSQKWAGEQYF
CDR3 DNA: TGTGCCAGCAGCCAGAAGTGGGCAGGCGAGCAGTACTTC

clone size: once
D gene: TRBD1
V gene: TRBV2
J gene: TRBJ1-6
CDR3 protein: CASKRQGENSPLHF
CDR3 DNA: TGTGCCAGCAAGCGGCAGGGGGAAAATTCACCCCTCCACTTT

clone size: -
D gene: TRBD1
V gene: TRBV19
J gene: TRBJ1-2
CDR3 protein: CASSKGGTANYGYTF
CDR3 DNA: TGTGCCAGTAGTAAAGGGGGGACAGCAAACTATGGCTACACCTTC

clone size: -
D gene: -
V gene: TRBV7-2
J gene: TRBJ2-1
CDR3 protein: CASSLGGGSYNEQFF
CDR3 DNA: TGTGCCAGCAGCTTGGGAGGGGGGTCCTACAATGAGCAGTTCTTC

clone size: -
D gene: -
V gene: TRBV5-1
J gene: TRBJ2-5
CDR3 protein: CASSLGDGGTQYF
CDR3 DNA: TGCGCCAGCAGCCTTGGAGACGGTGGGACCCAGTACTTC

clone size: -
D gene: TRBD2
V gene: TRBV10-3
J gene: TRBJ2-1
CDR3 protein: CAISETGTSGNEQFF
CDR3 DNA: TGTGCCATCAGTGAGACCGGGACTAGCGGTAATGAGCAGTTCTTC

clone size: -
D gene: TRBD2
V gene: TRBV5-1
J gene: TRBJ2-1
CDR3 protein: CASSSLAGGRNEQFF
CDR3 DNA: TGCGCCAGCAGCTCGCTAGCGGGGGGGCGCAATGAGCAGTTCTTC

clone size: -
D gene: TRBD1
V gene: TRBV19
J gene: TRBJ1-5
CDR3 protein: CASSSPPGTGGASNQPQHF
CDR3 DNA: TGTGCCAGTAGTTCCCCCCCGGGGACAGGGGGCGCGAGCAATCAGCCCCAGCATTTT

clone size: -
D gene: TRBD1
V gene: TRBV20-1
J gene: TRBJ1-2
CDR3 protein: CSASAQGEGVYGYTF
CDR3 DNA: TGCAGTGCTAGTGCACAGGGGGAAGGAGTCTATGGCTACACCTTC

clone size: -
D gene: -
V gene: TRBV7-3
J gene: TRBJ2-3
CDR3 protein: CASSLSRGRTDTQYF
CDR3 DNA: TGTGCCAGCAGCTTAAGCAGGGGTAGGACAGATACGCAGTATTTT

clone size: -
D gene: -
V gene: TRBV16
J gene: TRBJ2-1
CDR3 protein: CASAQQGTAEQFF
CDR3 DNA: TGTGCCAGCGCGCAACAGGGGACTGCTGAGCAGTTCTTC

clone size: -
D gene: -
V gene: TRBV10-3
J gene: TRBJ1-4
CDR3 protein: CATGQNANEKLFF
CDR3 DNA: TGTGCCACCGGACAGAACGCTAATGAAAAACTGTTTTTT

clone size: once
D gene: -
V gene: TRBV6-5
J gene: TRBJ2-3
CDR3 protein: CASSYAGASTDTQYF
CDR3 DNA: TGTGCCAGCAGTTACGCGGGGGCCAGCACAGATACGCAGTATTTT

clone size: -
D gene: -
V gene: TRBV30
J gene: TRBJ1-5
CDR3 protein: CALGGGDNQPQHF
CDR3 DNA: TGTGCCCTAGGGGGGGGTGACAATCAGCCCCAGCATTTT

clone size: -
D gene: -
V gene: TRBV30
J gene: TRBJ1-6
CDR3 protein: CAWSVNFGISPLHF
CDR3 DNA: TGTGCCTGGAGCGTAAACTTCGGGATCTCACCCCTCCACTTT

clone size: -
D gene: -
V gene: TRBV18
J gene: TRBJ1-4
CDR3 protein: CASSPSGSNEKLFF
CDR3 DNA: TGTGCCAGCTCACCGTCGGGGAGCAACGAAAAACTGTTTTTT

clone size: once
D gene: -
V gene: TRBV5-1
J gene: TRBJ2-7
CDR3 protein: CASSLNAGAGYEQYF
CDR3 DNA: TGCGCCAGCAGCCTAAACGCAGGGGCCGGCTACGAGCAGTACTTC

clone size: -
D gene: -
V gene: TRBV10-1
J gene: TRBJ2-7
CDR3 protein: CASNRQLDDEQYF
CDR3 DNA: TGCGCCAGCAACAGACAGCTAGACGACGAGCAGTACTTC

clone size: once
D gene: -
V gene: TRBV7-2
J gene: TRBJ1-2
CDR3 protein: CASSLQGNYGYTF
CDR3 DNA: TGTGCCAGCAGCTTACAGGGAAACTATGGCTACACCTTC

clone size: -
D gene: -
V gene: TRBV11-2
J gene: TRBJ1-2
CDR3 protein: CASSPRPLSLYGYTF
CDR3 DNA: TGTGCCAGCAGCCCACGCCCCCTAAGCCTATATGGCTACACCTTC

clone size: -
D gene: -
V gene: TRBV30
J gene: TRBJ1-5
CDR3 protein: CASDLTGTGQPQHF
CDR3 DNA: TGTGCCTCTGATCTGACAGGCACGGGTCAGCCCCAGCATTTT

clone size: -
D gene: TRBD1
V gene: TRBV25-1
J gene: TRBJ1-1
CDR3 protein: CASTNGQGPAFF
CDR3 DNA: TGTGCCAGCACCAACGGACAGGGACCTGCTTTCTTT

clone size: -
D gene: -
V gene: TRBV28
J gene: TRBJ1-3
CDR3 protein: CASSLAGKTGNTIYF
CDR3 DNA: TGTGCCAGCAGTTTGGCAGGGAAAACTGGAAACACCATATATTTT

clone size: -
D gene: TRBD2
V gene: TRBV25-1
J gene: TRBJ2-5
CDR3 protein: CASSDKAGGPRQETQYF
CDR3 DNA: TGTGCCAGCAGTGACAAAGCGGGGGGGCCAAGACAAGAGACCCAGTACTTC

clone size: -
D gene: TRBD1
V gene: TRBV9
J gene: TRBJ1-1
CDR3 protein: CASSAGQDAWNTEAFF
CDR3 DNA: TGTGCCAGCAGCGCCGGACAGGACGCCTGGAACACTGAAGCTTTCTTT

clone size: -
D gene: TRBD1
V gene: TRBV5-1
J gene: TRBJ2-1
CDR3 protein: CASSAASGTANNEQFF
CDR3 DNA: TGCGCCAGCAGCGCGGCCTCCGGGACAGCAAACAATGAGCAGTTCTTC

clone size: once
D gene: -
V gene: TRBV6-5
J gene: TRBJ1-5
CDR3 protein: CASRGIRNSNQPQHF
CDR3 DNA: TGTGCCAGCCGAGGGATAAGGAATAGCAATCAGCCCCAGCATTTT

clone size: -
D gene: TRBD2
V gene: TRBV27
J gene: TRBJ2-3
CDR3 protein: CASSPSGGDTQYF
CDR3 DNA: TGTGCCAGCAGTCCCTCGGGAGGAGATACGCAGTATTTT

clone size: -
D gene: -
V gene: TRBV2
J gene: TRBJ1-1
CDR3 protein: CASSEILNTEAFF
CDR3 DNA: TGTGCCAGCAGTGAAATATTGAACACTGAAGCTTTCTTT

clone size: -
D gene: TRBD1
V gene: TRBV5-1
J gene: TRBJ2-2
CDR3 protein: CASSLGRGRIGELFF
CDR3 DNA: TGCGCCAGCAGCTTGGGCAGGGGGCGGATCGGGGAGCTGTTTTTT

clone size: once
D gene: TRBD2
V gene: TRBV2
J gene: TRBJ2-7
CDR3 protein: CASSSGTSGLYEQYF
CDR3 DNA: TGTGCCAGCAGTTCCGGGACTAGCGGACTCTACGAGCAGTACTTC

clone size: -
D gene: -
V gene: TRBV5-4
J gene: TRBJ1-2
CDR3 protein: CASGAVSNYGYTF
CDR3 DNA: TGTGCCAGCGGTGCGGTTTCTAACTATGGCTACACCTTC

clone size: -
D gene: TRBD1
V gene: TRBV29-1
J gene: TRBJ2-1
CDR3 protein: CSVGQGANNEQFF
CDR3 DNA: TGCAGCGTTGGACAGGGGGCAAACAATGAGCAGTTCTTC

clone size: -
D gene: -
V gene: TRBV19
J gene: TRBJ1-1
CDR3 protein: CASNEGLNTEAFF
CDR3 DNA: TGTGCCAGTAACGAGGGATTGAACACTGAAGCTTTCTTT

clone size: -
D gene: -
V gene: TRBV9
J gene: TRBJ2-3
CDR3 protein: CASSVRNTDTQYF
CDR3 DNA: TGTGCCAGCAGCGTACGTAACACAGATACGCAGTATTTT

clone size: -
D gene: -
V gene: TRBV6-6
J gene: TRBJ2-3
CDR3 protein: CASSYSTATQYF
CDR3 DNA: TGTGCCAGCAGTTACTCGACTGCCACGCAGTATTTT

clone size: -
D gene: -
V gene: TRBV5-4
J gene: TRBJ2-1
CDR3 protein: CASSPGGRSYNEQFF
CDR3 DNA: TGTGCCAGCAGCCCCGGGGGACGCTCCTACAATGAGCAGTTCTTC

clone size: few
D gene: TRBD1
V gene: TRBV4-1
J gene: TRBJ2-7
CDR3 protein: CASSRRGTGDGYEQYF
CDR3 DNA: TGCGCCAGCAGCCGCCGCGGGACAGGCGACGGGTACGAGCAGTACTTC

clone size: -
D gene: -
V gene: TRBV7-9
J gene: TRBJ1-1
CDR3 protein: CASSFQRVRAEAFF
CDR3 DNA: TGTGCCAGCAGCTTTCAGCGGGTGCGCGCTGAAGCTTTCTTT

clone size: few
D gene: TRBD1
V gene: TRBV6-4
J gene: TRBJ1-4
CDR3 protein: CASRGTGDNEKLFF
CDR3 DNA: TGTGCCAGCAGGGGGACAGGGGATAATGAAAAACTGTTTTTT

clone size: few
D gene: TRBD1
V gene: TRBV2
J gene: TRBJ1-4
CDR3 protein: CASNPGTGANGLFF
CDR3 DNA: TGTGCCAGCAACCCCGGGACAGGGGCTAATGGACTGTTTTTT

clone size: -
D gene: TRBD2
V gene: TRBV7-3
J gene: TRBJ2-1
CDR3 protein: CASSMGLAGGPYNEQFF
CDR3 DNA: TGTGCCAGCAGCATGGGACTAGCGGGGGGCCCCTACAATGAGCAGTTCTTC

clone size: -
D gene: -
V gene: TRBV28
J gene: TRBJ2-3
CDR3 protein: CASSRHQDTQYF
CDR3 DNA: TGTGCCAGCAGTAGACATCAAGATACGCAGTATTTT

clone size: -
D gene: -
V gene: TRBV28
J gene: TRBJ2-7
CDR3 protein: CAAGAGGRDEQYF
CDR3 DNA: TGTGCCGCGGGGGCAGGTGGGCGAGACGAGCAGTACTTC

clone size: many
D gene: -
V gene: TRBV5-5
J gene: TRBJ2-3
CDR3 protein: CASSLSLATDTQYF
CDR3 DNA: TGTGCCAGCAGCTTGTCTTTGGCCACAGATACGCAGTATTTT

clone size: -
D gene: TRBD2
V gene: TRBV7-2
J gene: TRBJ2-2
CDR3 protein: CASSFNGLAGGLFF
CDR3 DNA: TGTGCCAGCAGCTTTAATGGACTAGCGGGGGGGCTGTTTTTT

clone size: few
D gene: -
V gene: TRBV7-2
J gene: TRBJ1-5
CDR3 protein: CASSFQDNQPQHF
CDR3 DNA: TGTGCCAGCAGCTTTCAGGATAATCAGCCCCAGCATTTT

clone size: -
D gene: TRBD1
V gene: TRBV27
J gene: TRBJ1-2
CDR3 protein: CASSQQGAEGYTF
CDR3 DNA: TGTGCCAGCAGTCAACAGGGGGCGGAAGGCTACACCTTC

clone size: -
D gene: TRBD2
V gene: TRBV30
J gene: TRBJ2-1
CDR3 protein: CAWRPQWTSGGYNEQFF
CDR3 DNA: TGTGCCTGGAGGCCCCAGTGGACTAGCGGGGGGTACAATGAGCAGTTCTTC

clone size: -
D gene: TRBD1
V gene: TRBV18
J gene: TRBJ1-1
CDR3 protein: CASSRDRDTEAFF
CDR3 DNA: TGTGCCAGCTCACGGGACAGGGACACTGAAGCTTTCTTT

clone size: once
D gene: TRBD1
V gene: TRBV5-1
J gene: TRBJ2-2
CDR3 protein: CASRGTGVTGELFF
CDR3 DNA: TGCGCCAGCAGGGGGACAGGGGTCACCGGGGAGCTGTTTTTT